What follows is one TCR beta chain and its context. This specimen belongs to a study of blood T cell repertoires in COVID-19. Study background: Sites across the United States, Italy and Spain contributed samples from acute and convalescent COVID-19. PBMCs, B-cell-depleted T cells, or T cells provided the cDNA or gDNA that made up the material.

The study assigned cohorts using participant-reported clinical history. The authors' processing: Amplification from reference gene primers served as the basis for estimated nucleated cell counts. TCRdb keeps only in-frame clones here, not all; method: immunoSEQ multiplex PCR. V and J calls plus clone size are reproduced from that table; the DNA served to infer D and trimming. Of about 190,000 clones in the sample, about four fifths are singletons; the top ten hold approximately 3%. Trimming cost V 6 bases and J 2 bases; bases outside gene matches: 15. Germline V gene lookup returns CDR1 WNHNN and CDR2 SYGVQD (reference sequence). This CDR3 region has 19 residues.

The source material was PBMCs or T cells enriched from blood (not recorded which). The receptor comes from a young woman who had recovered from COVID-19. The gene calls are TRBV10-1 and TRBJ2-7; 14 nucleotides line up with TRBD2. This CDR3 reads CASRLGTSGSIGPTYEQYF. The CDR3 nucleotides read TGCGCCAGCAGGCTAGGGACTAGCGGGAGTATTGGCCCCACCTACGAGCAGTACTTC.